This paragraph reports one T cell receptor beta chain. This clonotype was counted ten times or more. Its antigen has not been determined. Base-call qualities are not available, and no considerably larger clone is one nucleotide away. The V end gives up 7 bases and the J end 5 bases, leaving 7 bases in the junction not matched to a gene. According to the germline V gene, CDR1 reads SQVTM and CDR2 reads ANQGSEA. Including cysteine and phenylalanine, the CDR3 has 13 amino acids. This entry keeps only the CDR3 DNA: 39 bases, framed from base 1. The treatment or condition label, as the study defines it: allogeneic hematopoietic cell transplantation with graft depleted of TCRalphabeta T cells and CD19 B cells. Transplant recipients were children who received TCRalphabeta/CD19-depleted allogeneic hematopoietic cell grafts. The sample belongs to a study of T-cell reconstitution after alpha-beta-depleted transplantation in children (dated by TCRdb to the mid-2010s). About the full investigation: Using TCR repertoire profiling, the study followed T-cell immune reconstitution in a quantitative way in children after TCRalphabeta/CD19-depleted allogeneic hematopoietic cell transplantation.

Libraries were prepared through PCR. Instrument used: Illumina HiSeq 2500. To normalize quantification of the TCRbeta repertoire, the TCR libraries were built with molecular barcoding that relied on unique molecular identifiers. TCRdb's own reprocessing of the public reads used fastp at Q25 and MiXCR and kept productive beta chains. Rows with a matching CDR3 protein are joined into one entry that keeps the most common DNA and genes. This sample is represented by hundreds of thousands of distinct CDR3 sequences; 10% to 15% of them were singletons. The biggest ten clones account for about 0.77% of the sample. Points the paper makes about the study in general: The frequencies of hyperexpanded clones fell over the following months, and after one year, T-cell counts and TCRbeta diversity were mostly attributed to newly produced T cells. About two months after transplant, the apparently early recovery of alphabetaT-cell counts reportedly depended on just several hundred clones that had expanded rapidly and came from non-depleted graft cells. In some patients, the high TCRbeta diversity seen at day 60 was put down to recipient T cells and intrathymic progenitors that had survived conditioning.

The chain is assembled from TRBV29-1 and TRBJ1-4; 7 junctional bases match TRBD1. The sequencing used PBMCs, collected before TCRalphabeta/CD19-depleted stem cell transplant. The sequence derives from a girl aged 2 to 10 with congenital amegakaryocytic thrombocytopenia, due to receive a stem cell transplant. The DNA sequence is given as TGCAGCGGGCGAGACAGGGTGAATGAAAAACTGTTTTTT. Its protein reads: CSGRDRVNEKLFF.